This T cell receptor (beta chain) was obtained from a study of shared clonotypes between healthy human individuals (TCRdb year 2020). General notes on the study: The cohort included a few men and a couple of women between 18 and 49 years of age. Leukapheresis yielded between about 0.9 and 9 billion PBMCs per donor. The study deeply sequenced blood TCR repertoires of about five healthy adults to estimate repertoire size and the extent of clonotype sharing between individuals. Per donor, three plates each were used for CD4 naive and CD4 memory, two for CD8 naive, and one for CD8 memory. Libraries were prepared and TCR repertoires were sequenced by different laboratories using diverse techniques, in order to increase sequencing depth and limit assay-specific biases. General findings and caveats noted by the study authors: Pairwise subsampling led to the expectation that sequencing depth would affect the degree of clonotype sharing among donors. Naive subsets generally had larger estimated clonotype richness than memory subsets. Because the study included only a small number of donors, the genetic and exposure-history diversity represented was limited. When a few donors were compared, the shared fraction of clonotypes was about 5.4% for naive CD4, less than 4% for naive CD8, roughly 2.5% for memory CD4, and 0.4% for memory CD8. Incomplete sequencing was indicated by rarefaction of sorted-subset datasets, despite the large sequencing depth. Only blood was sampled, and tissue TCR repertoires likely differ from those in blood. Higher generation probabilities were observed for clonotypes shared by all four sorted-subset donors than for non-shared clonotypes.

This clone was found a few times. The target of this receptor is not known. No base quality information exists; no much larger clone differs at one position. The donors were healthy, HIV-negative adults who had no recently reported acute infections or vaccinations. Every donor was a Caucasian adult living in Nashville, Tennessee, USA. CD8 memory samples were composed of magnetically selected CD45RO+ cells combined with CCR7-negative CD45RA+ effector memory (TemRA) cells. Blood was collected by leukapheresis, and PBMCs were isolated by Ficoll-Histopaque density gradient centrifugation and then cryopreserved in liquid nitrogen vapor phase. Purity and quantity of every magnetically sorted T cell population were checked by analytical flow cytometry. From each sorted fraction, genomic DNA was isolated and quantified by UV absorbance on a Nanodrop 2000c. Taken from cysteine to phenylalanine, the CDR3 has 14 residues. The read is trimmed to its CDR3 DNA, 42 bases read in frame from base 1. V and J lose 0 bases and 10 bases, and a span of 14 bases separates them. The germline V gene encodes CDR1 SGDLS and CDR2 YYNGEE.

TCR CDR3 regions were amplified from genomic DNA by multiplex PCR using the deep immunoSEQ assay. Extracted genomic DNA from each cell subset was distributed evenly across all wells of several immunoSEQ 96-well plates, and each plate was treated as a replicate. For sorted subsets, about 200 ng genomic DNA, equal to tens of thousands of T cell genomes, was loaded into each replicate PCR. Purified libraries were measured with a Qubit 3.0 fluorometer, size-checked on a Bioanalyzer 2100, and measured again with the KAPA Library Quantification kit. Every immunoSEQ 96-well plate was sequenced on a separate single-read 150-cycle Illumina NextSeq 550 flow cell. The authors processed their data as follows. Because the immunoSEQ output included only junctional sequences and no quality scores, the filtering could not be the same as the filtering used for full-length reads. Sequences were annotated with PyIR, a Python wrapper for IgBLAST v1.9, and V/J genes and CDR3 were assigned using IMGT germline references. Reads were removed for weak V/J assignments (E-value above 1e-6), missing CDR3, stop codons, out-of-frame junctions, or ambiguous translated residues. A V3J clonotype was defined by an identical inferred V gene, J gene, and CDR3 amino acid sequence. Percentage overlap between repertoires was calculated by dividing the number of shared unique clonotypes by the size of the smaller repertoire. Repertoire richness was assessed with RTK rarefaction, the Chao1 estimator, and Recon v2.1 estimates of unobserved clonotypes. For all TCRbeta clonotypes obtained by the gDNA method from several donors, generation probabilities were computed with OLGA. TCRdb took this table from immuneACCESS and kept in-frame rearrangements with V and J called. Such tables lack part of the clones; where checked against another copy, unresolved V genes explain under half of the gap, and the rest is unexplained. That table is the source of V, J and clone size, and D and trimming were worked out from the DNA. The sample has under 80,000 clones on record, about 61% of them singletons. The top ten clones comprise around 52% of the sample.

The sequence derives from a man aged 25 to 40 in good health. Material for sequencing was memory CD8+ T cells sorted from blood. The cell subset or site label for this specimen denotes: CD45RO+ cells pooled with CCR7-negative TemRA cells. This chain joins TRBV9 to TRBJ2-1, with TRBD2 as a weak D call on 6 bases. The CDR3: CASSVDGGTGEQFF. The DNA sequence is given as TGTGCCAGCAGCGTAGACGGCGGGACCGGGGAGCAGTTCTTC. The CDR3 plus the reference TRBV9 and TRBJ2-1 genes for the other parts give the full variable domain: DSGVTQTPKHLITATGQRVTLRCSPRSGDLSVYWYQQSLDQGLQFLIQYYNGEERAKGNILERFSAQQFPDLHSELNLSSLELGDSALYFCASSVDGGTGEQFFGPGTRLTVL.